One sample yielded the 28 T cell receptor beta chains listed below, sequenced in a study of blood T cells in healthy people across ages. The use of a sample-barcoded 5' primer and a J-beta primer mix characterized a second PCR of about 7 to 12 cycles. TCRdb passed the 5' RACE reads through MiXCR, listing each CDR3 protein once. The sample gives 700,000 or so distinct CDR3 sequences, approximately 21% of which show up once; about 22% is in the top ten. The sample consisted of blood. The receptors were sampled from a man aged 70-80 years in good health.

This clonotype has only a few counts. The genes are TRBV7-9 and TRBJ2-2; 11 bases align to TRBD1. This CDR3 spans 15 amino acids. V lost 3 bases, J lost 6 bases, and 3 bases stayed unmatched. CDR1 is SEHNR and CDR2 is FQNEAQ in the germline V gene (reference sequence). The chain's CDR3 is CASSFQGQGAGELFF. DNA for the CDR3: TGTGCCAGCAGCTTCCAGGGACAGGGGGCCGGGGAGCTGTTTTTT.

The V call is TRBV28, the J call TRBJ2-7; a possible D gene is TRBD1 (6 bases). Germline CDR1 reads MDHEN; CDR2 reads SYDVKM. This CDR3 has 11 residues. Trimming removed 8 bases from V and 2 bases from J, with 7 bases in between. The chain's CDR3 is CASWDTYEQYF. The CDR3 DNA is TGTGCCAGCTGGGACACCTACGAGCAGTACTTC.

The chain combines TRBV21-1 with TRBJ2-4; the table names TRBD1, a call not compared with the DNA. TRBV21-1 has pseudogene status. The CDR3 consists of 16 residues. The CDR3 spells CAKGEGQGVTKNIQYF. As DNA, the CDR3 is TGTGCCAAGGGAGAGGGACAGGGGGTGACCAAAAACATTCAGTACTTC.

This chain links TRBV20-1 with TRBJ2-3; 9 bases map to TRBD2. V gave up 6 bases and J gave up 1 base; unmatched junction bases: 5. CDR1 and CDR2 from the germline V gene are DFQATT and SNEGSKA (reference sequence). The CDR3 runs to 14 residues. The CDR3 DNA follows: TGCAGTGCCGAGCGGGAGGTACGCACAGATACGCAGTATTTT. This encodes CSAEREVRTDTQYF.

This clonotype came up once. A much larger clone sits a single nucleotide away, making a read error possible. This chain uses TRBV5-1 with TRBJ1-2, with D perhaps TRBD1 (5 bases). The germline V gene encodes CDR1 SGHRS and CDR2 YFSETQ. This CDR3 is built from 14 residues. CDR3 region: CAGSLAEGIYGYTF. DNA for the CDR3: TGCGCCGGCAGCTTGGCGGAGGGGATCTATGGCTACACCTTC.

The V gene is TRBV11-2, the J gene TRBJ2-3, with a tentative D call TRBD2 (6 bases). V lost 0 bases, J lost 3 bases, and 13 bases lay in between. Germline V gene data show CDR1 as SGHAT and CDR2 as FQNNGV. The CDR3 covers 16 residues. CDR3 region: CASSLDPSGATDTQYF. CDR3 in DNA: TGTGCCAGCAGCTTAGATCCTTCGGGAGCGACAGATACGCAGTATTTT.

This clonotype occurred a few times. V is TRBV18 and J is TRBJ1-5, with a tentative D call TRBD1 (5 bases). Trimming took off 3 bases at V and 1 base at J, with 13 bases between the two ends. The CDR3 is 16 residues long. Germline V lookup: CDR1 KGHSH, CDR2 LQKENI. The CDR3 DNA follows: TGTGCCAGCTCACCCTGGGACGGTGGAAGCAATCAGCCCCAGCATTTT. This gives the protein CASSPWDGGSNQPQHF.

The genes are TRBV3-1 and TRBJ2-5; 7 positions match TRBD2. Trimming cost V 0 bases and J 5 bases; bases outside gene matches: 9. CDR3 size: 16 residues. Germline V gives CDR1 LGHDT, CDR2 YNNKEL (reference sequence). The CDR3 region is CASSQDQRGLRETQYF. The CDR3 DNA is TGTGCCAGCAGCCAAGACCAGCGGGGCCTCCGGGAGACCCAGTACTTC.

This chain connects TRBV6-5 to TRBJ2-3, with 9 bases fitting TRBD2. V trimming: 5 bases; J trimming: 2 bases; junction bases outside the gene matches: 14. CDR1 and CDR2 (germline): MNHEY, SVGAGI. The CDR3 covers 18 residues. CDR3 region: CASSLRAGGIRYTDTQYF. The CDR3 DNA is TGTGCCAGCAGTCTTCGAGCGGGGGGAATTCGATACACAGATACGCAGTATTTT.

A word on this clonotype: One base away lies a much larger clone, so this may be a sequencing read error. J is TRBJ2-1 and V is TRBV29-1, with TRBD1 as a possible D gene (5 bases). From germline, CDR1 is SQVTM and CDR2 ANQGSEA. Trimming pared 7 bases from V and 4 bases from J, leaving 8 bases between. The CDR3 covers 11 residues. As DNA, the CDR3 is TGCAGCGCTAACAGGTACAATGAGCAGTTCTTC. This encodes CSANRYNEQFF.

V gene TRBV20-1 combines with J gene TRBJ1-6, with unresolved D. There are 13 residues in the CDR3. The ends were cut back, 3 bases at V and 14 bases at J, with 17 bases in the middle. Germline-derived CDR1 and CDR2 are DFQATT and SNEGSKA (reference sequence). The CDR3: CSASARPSFTLHF. The DNA of the CDR3 is TGCAGTGCTAGTGCCCGACCTAGCTTCACCCTCCACTTT.

This clonotype was picked up a small number of times. V usage is TRBV7-2 and J usage is TRBJ2-1; 11 nucleotides line up with TRBD2. V dropped 5 bases and J dropped 8; count of bases not matched to a gene: 8. Germline V gene data show CDR1 as SGHTA and CDR2 as FQGNSA. The CDR3 is made up of 15 amino acids. The chain's CDR3 is CASSAVSGRAHEQFF. The CDR3 nucleotides read TGTGCCAGCAGCGCCGTTAGCGGGAGGGCCCATGAGCAGTTCTTC.

In its sample, this clonotype was seen many times. V gene TRBV3-1 combines with J gene TRBJ1-2; the match to TRBD1 covers 7 bases. This CDR3 contains 15 residues. V gave up 3 bases and J gave up 1 base; unmatched junction bases: 5. Germline V gene sequence: CDR1 LGHDT, CDR2 YNNKEL (reference sequence). The CDR3 loop reads CASSQMGQRNYGYTF. CDR3 sequence (DNA): TGTGCCAGCAGCCAGATGGGACAGCGTAACTATGGCTACACCTTC.

The V gene is TRBV29-1, the J gene TRBJ2-3; D not certain. CDR1 SQVTM and CDR2 ANQGSEA come from the germline V gene. Trimming shortened V by 7 bases and J by 1 base, and 9 bases separated the two germline ends. The CDR3 length is 12 residues. CDR3: CSGILGTDTQYF. In DNA, the CDR3 is TGCAGCGGGATTTTGGGCACAGATACGCAGTATTTT.

The chain joins TRBV12-3 or TRBV12-4 to TRBJ1-1; D perhaps matches TRBD1 (6 bases). CDR3 length: 14 residues. Trimming cost V 7 bases and J 2 bases, with 14 bases left between them. The CDR3 loop is CASTSGGSNTEAFF. As DNA, the CDR3 is TGTGCCAGCACCTCTGGGGGCAGTAACACTGAAGCTTTCTTT.

The chain links TRBV12-3 or TRBV12-4 to TRBJ1-2; D is possibly TRBD1 (6 bases). V lost 5 bases, J lost 2 bases, and 21 bases lay in between. The CDR3 spans 17 residues. CDR3 in amino acids: CASSPHMGGQRNYGYTF. The CDR3, as DNA: TGTGCCAGCAGTCCTCATATGGGGGGGCAGCGAAACTATGGCTACACCTTC.

The chain couples TRBV5-1 to TRBJ1-1; D gene uncertain. The CDR3 contains 13 residues. The germline V gene encodes CDR1 SGHRS and CDR2 YFSETQ. V was pared by 5 bases and J by 1 base, with 9 bases between. In nucleotides, the CDR3 is TGCGCCAGCAGGGCTACAGCGAACACTGAAGCTTTCTTT. It yields the protein CASRATANTEAFF.

The chain joins TRBV9 to TRBJ1-2, with D possibly being TRBD1 (6 bases). Germline CDR1 is SGDLS and CDR2 is YYNGEE. The CDR3 is made up of 15 amino acids. With 0 bases removed from V and 12 bases from J, the gap between germline ends came to 21 bases. The DNA of the CDR3 is TGTGCCAGCAGCGTAGGACAGGCCTCGACAAAAGCCCACACCTTC. Translated, it gives CASSVGQASTKAHTF.

This clonotype turned up a few times. This chain connects TRBV27 to TRBJ1-1; no reliable D call. Germline CDR1 and CDR2: MNHEY and SMNVEV (reference sequence). The V gene lost 5 bases and the J gene lost 1 base, with 11 bases spanning the gap. CDR3 length equals 14 residues. The CDR3 sequence: CASSLGYGNTEAFF. CDR3 bases: TGTGCCAGCAGTCTGGGTTACGGGAACACTGAAGCTTTCTTT.

The chain carries TRBV11-2 and TRBJ1-2; 9 bases map to TRBD1. Germline lookup yields CDR1 SGHAT and CDR2 FQNNGV. The CDR3 is 15 amino acids. Trimming at V came to 3 bases and at J to 4 bases, leaving 6 bases not matched to a gene. CDR3 in amino acids: CASSFPGTGTYGYTF. Written as DNA, the CDR3 is TGTGCCAGCAGCTTCCCTGGGACAGGGACCTATGGCTACACCTTC.

The chain combines TRBV5-1 with TRBJ1-3; D is unclear. The CDR3 extends over 15 amino acids. The V gene lost 5 bases and the J gene lost 0 bases, with 12 bases spanning the gap. Germline loops: CDR1 SGHRS, CDR2 YFSETQ. CDR3: CASREETGSGNTIYF. The CDR3 DNA sequence: TGCGCCAGCAGGGAAGAGACGGGCTCTGGAAACACCATATATTTT.

This clonotype was observed a few times. The chain joins TRBV5-1 to TRBJ1-2; TRBD1 agrees at 9 bases. Germline V CDR1 and CDR2: SGHRS, YFSETQ. The CDR3 sequence is 15 residues long. V dropped 4 bases and J dropped 9; count of bases not matched to a gene: 13. In DNA form, the CDR3 reads TGCGCCAGCAGCAACGCTTTCGGGACAGGGCAGAGCTACACCTTC. Translated: CASSNAFGTGQSYTF.

This clonotype showed up many times. The V gene is TRBV29-1, the J gene TRBJ2-5, with D perhaps matching TRBD1 or TRBD2 (5 bases each). The CDR3 runs to 13 residues. The germline V gene encodes CDR1 SQVTM and CDR2 ANQGSEA. Trimming took 8 bases from V and 1 from J, leaving 14 bases between them. This CDR3 reads CSINPGPQETQYF. The CDR3 DNA reads as TGCAGCATTAATCCGGGACCCCAAGAGACCCAGTACTTC.

This clonotype was seen more than once but under ten times. The chain has TRBV10-3 and TRBJ2-1, with D possibly being TRBD1 or TRBD2 (7 bases each). This CDR3 has 15 amino acids. The V end lost 7 bases, the J end lost 8 bases, and 21 bases lay between the germline ends. Germline V CDR1 and CDR2: ENHRY, SYGVKD. CDR3 sequence: CAITQGGLTSDEQFF. In DNA form, the CDR3 reads TGTGCCATCACCCAGGGGGGTTTAACTAGCGATGAGCAGTTCTTC.

This clonotype was seen more than once but under ten times. CDR3 sequence reads: CASSLLRGANTDTQYF. CDR3 DNA: TGTGCCAGCAGTCTTCTAAGAGGAGCCAACACAGATACGCAGTATTTT. The chain carries TRBV28 and TRBJ2-3; no clear D. V lost 5 bases and J lost 2, with 17 bases in between. The CDR3 spans 16 residues. The V gene's germline CDR1 is MDHEN and CDR2 SYDVKM.

The chain is built from TRBV6-5 and TRBJ2-6; 10 nucleotides agree with TRBD1. V gave up 3 bases and J gave up 3 bases; unmatched junction bases: 5. Per the germline V gene, CDR1 is MNHEY and CDR2 is SVGAGI. The CDR3 sequence is 17 residues long. As DNA, the CDR3 is TGTGCCAGCAGTTATCAGGGACAGGGGAGTGGGGCCAACGTCCTGACTTTC. Residues: CASSYQGQGSGANVLTF.

The genes are TRBV30 and TRBJ2-7; tentative D call: TRBD2 (6 bases). V was trimmed by 8 bases and J by 5 bases, leaving 16 bases between them. Germline V gives CDR1 GTSNPN, CDR2 SVGIG (reference sequence). The CDR3 covers 12 residues. CDR3 in DNA: TGTGCCGGAGGGCGTGAGGGGAACGAGCAGTACGTC. Translation gives CAGGREGNEQYV.

This clonotype was observed a few times. The chain employs TRBV29-1 and TRBJ2-3; 7 bases align to TRBD2. The germline V gene has CDR1 SQVTM and CDR2 ANQGSEA. The ends lost 4 bases at V and 0 bases at J; junction bases unmatched: 4. The CDR3 is made up of 14 amino acids. CDR3 in DNA: TGCAGCGTTGGCCCAGCGGGGAGCACAGATACGCAGTATTTT. Translation gives CSVGPAGSTDTQYF.